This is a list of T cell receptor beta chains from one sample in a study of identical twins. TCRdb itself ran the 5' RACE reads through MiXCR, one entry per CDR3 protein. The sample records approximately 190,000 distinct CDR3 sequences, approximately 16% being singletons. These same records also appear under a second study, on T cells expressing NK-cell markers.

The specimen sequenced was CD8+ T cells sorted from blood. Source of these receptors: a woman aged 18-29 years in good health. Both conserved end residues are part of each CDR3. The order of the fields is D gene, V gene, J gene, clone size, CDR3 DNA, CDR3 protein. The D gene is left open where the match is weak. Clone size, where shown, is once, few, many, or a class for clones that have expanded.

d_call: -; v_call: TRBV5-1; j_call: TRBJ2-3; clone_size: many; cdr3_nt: TGCGCCAGCAGCTTGGTCTCCCGGCGGAAGCAGTATTTT; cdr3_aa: CASSLVSRRKQYF
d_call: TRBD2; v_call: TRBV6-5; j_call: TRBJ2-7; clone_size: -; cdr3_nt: TGTGCCAGCAGTTACTCTCTGGTAGCGGGAGGTGCCGAGCAGTACTTC; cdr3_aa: CASSYSLVAGGAEQYF
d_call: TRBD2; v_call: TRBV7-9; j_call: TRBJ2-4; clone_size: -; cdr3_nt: TGTGCCAGCAGCTCCACCCACCGGGAGGCTAACATTCAGTACTTC; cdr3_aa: CASSSTHREANIQYF
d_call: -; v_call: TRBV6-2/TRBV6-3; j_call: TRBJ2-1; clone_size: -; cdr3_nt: TGTGCCAGCACGAGGGGGGGTTACAATGAGCAGTTCTTC; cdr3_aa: CASTRGGYNEQFF
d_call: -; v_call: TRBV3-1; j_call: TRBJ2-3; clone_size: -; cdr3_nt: TGTGCCAGCAGCCAAGAAAGAACTAGCACAGATACGCAGTATTTT; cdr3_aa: CASSQERTSTDTQYF
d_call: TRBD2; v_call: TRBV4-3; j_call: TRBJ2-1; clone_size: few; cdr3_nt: TGCGCCAGCAGCCAAGTTGGGAGGGCCAACAATGAGCAGTTCTTC; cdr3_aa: CASSQVGRANNEQFF
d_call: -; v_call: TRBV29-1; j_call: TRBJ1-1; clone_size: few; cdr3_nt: TGCAGCGTTGATACAACCGGTTTACAGACGGGCACTGAAGCTTTCTTT; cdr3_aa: CSVDTTGLQTGTEAFF
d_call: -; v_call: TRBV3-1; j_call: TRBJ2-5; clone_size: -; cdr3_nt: TGTGCCTGCAGCCAAGGATTAACCAACCAAGAGACCCAGTACTTC; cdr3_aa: CACSQGLTNQETQYF
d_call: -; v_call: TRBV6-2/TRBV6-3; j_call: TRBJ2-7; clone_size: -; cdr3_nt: TGTGCCAGCACCCAAACAGGGTACATTTCCTACGAGCAGTACTTC; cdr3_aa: CASTQTGYISYEQYF
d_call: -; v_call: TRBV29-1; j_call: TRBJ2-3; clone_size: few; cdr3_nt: TGCAGCGTTCGATCGACAGATACGCAGTATTTT; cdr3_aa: CSVRSTDTQYF
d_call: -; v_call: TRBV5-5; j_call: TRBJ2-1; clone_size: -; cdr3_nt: TGTGCCAGCAGCCTGGGGTACGGAATTGCGTCCTACAATGAGCAGTTCTTC; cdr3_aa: CASSLGYGIASYNEQFF
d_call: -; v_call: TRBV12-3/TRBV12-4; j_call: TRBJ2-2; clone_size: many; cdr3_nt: TGTGCCAACCAGAGGGGGTCCGGGGAGCTGTTTTTT; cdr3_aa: CANQRGSGELFF
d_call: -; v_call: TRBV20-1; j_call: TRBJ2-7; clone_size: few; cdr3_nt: TGCAGTGCTAGTTTCTATCGCTACGAGCAGTACTTC; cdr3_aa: CSASFYRYEQYF
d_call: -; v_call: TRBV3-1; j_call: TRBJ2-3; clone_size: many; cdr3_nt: TGTGCCAGCAGCCAAGATCTCCTAGGGGATGATACGCAGTATTTT; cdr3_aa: CASSQDLLGDDTQYF
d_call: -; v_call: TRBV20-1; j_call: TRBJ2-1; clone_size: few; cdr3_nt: TGCAGTGCTAGTTCCGGCCACAATGAGCAGTTCTTC; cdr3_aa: CSASSGHNEQFF
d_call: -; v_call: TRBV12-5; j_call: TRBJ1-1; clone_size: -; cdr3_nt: TGTGCTAGTGGTTTTGCCCCGACAGGGAACACTGAAGCTTTCTTT; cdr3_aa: CASGFAPTGNTEAFF
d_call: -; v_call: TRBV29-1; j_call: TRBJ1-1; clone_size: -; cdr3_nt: TGCAGCGTGAACTCGTGGCCGGAAGCTTTCTTT; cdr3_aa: CSVNSWPEAFF
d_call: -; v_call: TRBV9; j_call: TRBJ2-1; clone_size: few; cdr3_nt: TGTGCCAGCAGCGACCGGGCCTCCGGGAATGAGCAGTTCTTC; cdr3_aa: CASSDRASGNEQFF
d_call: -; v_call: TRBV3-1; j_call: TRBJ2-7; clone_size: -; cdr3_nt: TGTGCCAGCAGCCAATCGCGGACAGTTTCCTACGAGCAGTACTTC; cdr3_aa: CASSQSRTVSYEQYF
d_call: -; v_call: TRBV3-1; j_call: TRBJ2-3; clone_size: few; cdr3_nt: TGTGCCAGCAGCTGGAGTAGGAGGGGAGATACGCAGTATTTT; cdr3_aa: CASSWSRRGDTQYF
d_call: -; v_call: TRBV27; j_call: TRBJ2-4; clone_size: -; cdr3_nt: TGTGCCAGCAGTCCTCTCTACGGGGGTGTGAACATTCAGTACTTC; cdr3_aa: CASSPLYGGVNIQYF
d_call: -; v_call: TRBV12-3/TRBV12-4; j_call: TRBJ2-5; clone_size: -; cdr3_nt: TGTGCCAGCAGTTTAGGGGGCGGGGAACGAGAGACCCAGTACTTC; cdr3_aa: CASSLGGGERETQYF
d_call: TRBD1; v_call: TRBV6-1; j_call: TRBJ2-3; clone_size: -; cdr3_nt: TGTGCCAGCAGCTCCGGACAGGGGGCATCAGATACGCAGTATTTT; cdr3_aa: CASSSGQGASDTQYF
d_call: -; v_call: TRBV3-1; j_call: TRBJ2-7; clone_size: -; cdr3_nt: TGTGCCAGCAGCCACAACAGGGAACGAACCTACGAGCAGTACTTC; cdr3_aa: CASSHNRERTYEQYF
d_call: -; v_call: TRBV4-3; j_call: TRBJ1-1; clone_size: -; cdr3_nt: TGCGCCAGCAGCCAATTTGGGTTGGGGAACACTGAAGCTTTCTTT; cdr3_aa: CASSQFGLGNTEAFF
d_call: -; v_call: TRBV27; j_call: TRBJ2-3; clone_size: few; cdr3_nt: TGTGCCAGCATCGGCGATACGCAGTATTTT; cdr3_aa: CASIGDTQYF
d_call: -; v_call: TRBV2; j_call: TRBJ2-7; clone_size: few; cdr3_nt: TGTGCCAGCAGTTTAGGAGCGCAATACGAGCAGTACTTC; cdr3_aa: CASSLGAQYEQYF
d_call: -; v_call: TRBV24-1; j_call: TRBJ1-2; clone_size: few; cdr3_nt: TGTGCCACCAGTGACCCCAAGGAGGGAGAGTGGGGCTACACCTTC; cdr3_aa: CATSDPKEGEWGYTF
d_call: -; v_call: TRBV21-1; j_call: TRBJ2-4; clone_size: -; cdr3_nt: TGTGCCAGCAGCAAGGATTCCCAGGGCGAGGGGTCGGACATTCAGTACTTC; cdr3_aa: CASSKDSQGEGSDIQYF
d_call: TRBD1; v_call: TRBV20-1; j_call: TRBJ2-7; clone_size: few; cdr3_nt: TGCAGTGCAACCGACAGGGTACCCTACGAGCAGTACTTC; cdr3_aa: CSATDRVPYEQYF
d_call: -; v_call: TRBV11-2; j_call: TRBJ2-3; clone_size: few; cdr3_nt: TGTGCCAGCAGCTTACGGGTAGTTGGAGATACGCAGTATTTT; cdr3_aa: CASSLRVVGDTQYF
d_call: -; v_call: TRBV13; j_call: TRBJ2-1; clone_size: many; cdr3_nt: TGTGCCAGCAGCTTAGGCGGGGTAGTTGACAATGAGCAGTTCTTC; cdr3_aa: CASSLGGVVDNEQFF
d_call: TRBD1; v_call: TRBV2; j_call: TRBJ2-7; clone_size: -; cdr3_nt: TGTGCCAGCACGGGACAGCACTACGAGCAGTACTTC; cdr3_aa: CASTGQHYEQYF
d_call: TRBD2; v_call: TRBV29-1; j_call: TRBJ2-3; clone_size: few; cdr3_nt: TGCAGCGTTGATGAGGCGGGGGGGCTCACAGATACGCAGTATTTT; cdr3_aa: CSVDEAGGLTDTQYF
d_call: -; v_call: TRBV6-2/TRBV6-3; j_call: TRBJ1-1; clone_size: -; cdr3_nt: TGTGCCAGCAGTTATGTCAGATTTTATGGAAACACTGAAGCTTTCTTT; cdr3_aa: CASSYVRFYGNTEAFF
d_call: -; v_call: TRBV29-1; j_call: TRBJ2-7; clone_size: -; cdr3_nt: TGCAGCGTTGAGAGTATTCGGTCCAAGAATGACTACGAGCAGTACTTC; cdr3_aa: CSVESIRSKNDYEQYF
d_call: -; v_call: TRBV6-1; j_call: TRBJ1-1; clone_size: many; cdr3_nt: TGTGCCAGCAGGGAATTGCTCCTCATGAACACTGAAGCTTTCTTT; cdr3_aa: CASRELLLMNTEAFF
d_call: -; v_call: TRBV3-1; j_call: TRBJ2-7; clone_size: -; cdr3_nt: TGTGCCAGCAGCGCTGGTCTCGGTAACTCCTACGAGCAGTACTTC; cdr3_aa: CASSAGLGNSYEQYF
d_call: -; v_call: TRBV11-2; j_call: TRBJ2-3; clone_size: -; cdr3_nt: TGTGCCAGCAGCTTTAGCTCAGCGAGCACAGATACGCAGTATTTT; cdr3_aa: CASSFSSASTDTQYF
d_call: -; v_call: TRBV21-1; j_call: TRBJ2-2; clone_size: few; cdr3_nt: TGTGCCAGCAGCAATATCGGGCGCACCCTACCTTGTAACACCGGGGAGCTGTTTTTT; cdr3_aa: CASSNIGRTLPCNTGELFF
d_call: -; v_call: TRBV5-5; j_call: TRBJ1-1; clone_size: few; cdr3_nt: TGTGCCAGCAGCGGAAAAACCCGGAACACTGAAGCTTTCTTT; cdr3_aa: CASSGKTRNTEAFF
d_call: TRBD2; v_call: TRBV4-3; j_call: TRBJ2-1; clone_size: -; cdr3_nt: TGCGCCAGCAGCCAAGGGGGCGGGAGCCACAATGAGCAGTTCTTC; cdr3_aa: CASSQGGGSHNEQFF
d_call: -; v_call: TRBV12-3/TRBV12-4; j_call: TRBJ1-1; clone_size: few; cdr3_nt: TGTGCCAGCAGTTTAGTTAGGGGGATAGCTGAAGCTTTCTTT; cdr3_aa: CASSLVRGIAEAFF
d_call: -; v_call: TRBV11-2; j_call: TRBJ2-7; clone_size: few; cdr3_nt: TGTGCCAGCAGCTTATCGGACTTCTCCTACGAGCAGTACTTC; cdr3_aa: CASSLSDFSYEQYF